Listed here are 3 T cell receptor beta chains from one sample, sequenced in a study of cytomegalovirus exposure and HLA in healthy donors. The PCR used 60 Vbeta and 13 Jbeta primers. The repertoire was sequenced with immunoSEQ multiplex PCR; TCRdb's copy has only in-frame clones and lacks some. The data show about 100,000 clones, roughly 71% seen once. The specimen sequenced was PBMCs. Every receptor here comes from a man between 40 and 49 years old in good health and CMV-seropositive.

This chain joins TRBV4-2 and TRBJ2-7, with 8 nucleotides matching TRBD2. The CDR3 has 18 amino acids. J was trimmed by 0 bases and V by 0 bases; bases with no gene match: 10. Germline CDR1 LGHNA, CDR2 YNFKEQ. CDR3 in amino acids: CASSQESGSHPSSYEQYF. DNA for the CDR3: TGTGCCAGCAGCCAAGAGAGCGGGAGCCATCCCAGCTCCTACGAGCAGTACTTC.

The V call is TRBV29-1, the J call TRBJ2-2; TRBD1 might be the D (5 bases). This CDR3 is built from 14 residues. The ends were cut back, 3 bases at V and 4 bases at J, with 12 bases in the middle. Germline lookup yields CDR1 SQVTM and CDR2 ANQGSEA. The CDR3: CSVEGSGITGELFF. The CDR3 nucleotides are TGCAGCGTTGAGGGGTCAGGGATCACCGGGGAGCTGTTTTTT.

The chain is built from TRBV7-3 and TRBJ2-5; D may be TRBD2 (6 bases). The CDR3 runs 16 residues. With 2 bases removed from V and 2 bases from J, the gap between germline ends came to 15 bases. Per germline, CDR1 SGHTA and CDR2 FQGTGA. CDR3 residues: CASSLLGSGIQETQYF. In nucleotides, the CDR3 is TGTGCCAGCAGCTTACTTGGTAGCGGCATTCAAGAGACCCAGTACTTC.